Each of the 9 T cell receptor beta chains below was sequenced from the same sample in a study of long-term antiretroviral therapy in people with HIV. At the survey level, the v3.0 immunoSEQ assay was run. This table comes from immunoSEQ multiplex PCR, and its TCRdb copy is limited to in-frame clones, with some not included. This table holds 25,000 to 30,000 clones, more than 75% found once. Here the sequenced sample was unsorted PBMCs, taken 4.7 to 5 years after starting antiretroviral therapy. These receptors were obtained from a man between 35 and 55 years old with HIV.

The V and J genes are TRBV7-9 and TRBJ2-1; D remains unclear. The V gene lost 3 bases and the J gene lost 6 bases, with 12 bases spanning the gap. The CDR3 length is 14 residues. Germline V CDR1 and CDR2: SEHNR, FQNEAQ (reference sequence). The CDR3 DNA reads TGTGCCAGCAGCTTCCCTCTTCCCGGCAATGAGCAGTTCTTC. Its translation is CASSFPLPGNEQFF.

This chain joins TRBV15 and TRBJ1-2, with D unclear. V was trimmed by 5 bases and J by 4 bases, leaving 5 bases between them. The CDR3 covers 11 residues. Germline V lookup: CDR1 LNHNV, CDR2 YYDKDF (reference sequence). This chain's CDR3 is CATSHLYGYTF. In DNA, the CDR3 is TGTGCCACCAGCCATCTCTATGGCTACACCTTC. Variable domain in full (rest from reference TRBV15 and TRBJ1-2): DAMVIQNPRYQVTQFGKPVTLSCSQTLNHNVMYWYQQKSSQAPKLLFHYYDKDFNNEADTPDNFQSRRPNTSFCFLDIRSPGLGDTAMYLCATSHLYGYTFGSGTRLTVV.

The chain uses TRBV5-5 and TRBJ2-7; D possibly corresponds to TRBD2 (6 bases). The germline gives CDR1 SGHKS, CDR2 YYEKEE (reference sequence). V lost 0 bases and J lost 7, with 17 bases in between. This CDR3 is 15 amino acids long. CDR3 amino acids: CASSLVRERDGEQYF. The CDR3 nucleotides are TGTGCCAGCAGCTTGGTTCGGGAGCGAGATGGGGAGCAGTACTTC.

This clone has only a few counts. The J gene is TRBJ2-7, the V gene TRBV6-5, with D unresolved. This CDR3 has 15 amino acids. Trimming cost V 0 bases and J 0 bases, with 9 bases left between them. The germline V gene has CDR1 MNHEY and CDR2 SVGAGI. In DNA, the CDR3 is TGTGCCAGCAGTTACTCCCGGCGGACCTCCTACGAGCAGTACTTC. This encodes CASSYSRRTSYEQYF.

CDR3 coding DNA: TGTGCCAGCAGTGGGGAGACCCAGTACTTC. This codes for CASSGETQYF. The rearrangement uses TRBV2 and TRBJ2-5, with unresolved D. The CDR3 has 10 amino acids. The germline V gene has CDR1 SNHLY and CDR2 FYNNEI. V lost 4 bases and J 5 bases, leaving 2 bases between the germline ends.

The J gene is TRBJ2-1, the V gene TRBV5-8, with 7 bases that match TRBD2. Germline V lookup: CDR1 SGHTS, CDR2 YDEGEE. V was clipped by 3 bases and J by 5 bases; unmatched bases: 14. This CDR3 contains 17 residues. The CDR3 sequence: CASSSGTKVAGDNEQFF. In DNA, the CDR3 is TGTGCCAGCAGCTCCGGGACTAAGGTAGCGGGTGACAATGAGCAGTTCTTC. The whole variable domain, remainder taken from reference TRBV5-8 and TRBJ2-1, is EAGVTQSPTHLIKTRGQQATLRCSPISGHTSVYWYQQALGLGLQFLLWYDEGEERNRGNFPPRFSGRQFPNYSSELNVNALELEDSALYLCASSSGTKVAGDNEQFFGPGTRLTVL.

The chain employs TRBV5-1 and TRBJ1-3; D is unclear. Germline CDR1 and CDR2: SGHRS and YFSETQ. The CDR3 spans 14 residues. Trimming cost V 0 bases and J 1 base, with 5 bases left between them. The CDR3 DNA sequence: TGCGCCAGCAGCTTGGGTGGATCTGGAAACACCATATATTTT. Translated, it gives CASSLGGSGNTIYF.

This clone came up a few times. V gene TRBV6-5 combines with J gene TRBJ2-7; 8 bases fit TRBD1. Trimming at V came to 8 bases and at J to 3 bases, leaving 12 bases not matched to a gene. There are 15 residues in the CDR3. In germline, CDR1 is MNHEY, CDR2 SVGAGI. This chain's CDR3 is CASLPLGTGNYEQYF. The CDR3 nucleotides are TGTGCCAGCCTCCCCCTCGGGACAGGTAACTACGAGCAGTACTTC.

The chain joins TRBV6-1 to TRBJ2-7, with 8 nucleotides matching TRBD1. Germline lookup yields CDR1 MNHNS and CDR2 SASEGT. V lost 6 bases, J lost 5 bases, and 3 bases stayed unmatched. This CDR3 is built from 12 residues. The CDR3 bases are TGTGCCAGCAGATCGACAGGGGACGAGCAGTACTTC. Encoded protein: CASRSTGDEQYF.